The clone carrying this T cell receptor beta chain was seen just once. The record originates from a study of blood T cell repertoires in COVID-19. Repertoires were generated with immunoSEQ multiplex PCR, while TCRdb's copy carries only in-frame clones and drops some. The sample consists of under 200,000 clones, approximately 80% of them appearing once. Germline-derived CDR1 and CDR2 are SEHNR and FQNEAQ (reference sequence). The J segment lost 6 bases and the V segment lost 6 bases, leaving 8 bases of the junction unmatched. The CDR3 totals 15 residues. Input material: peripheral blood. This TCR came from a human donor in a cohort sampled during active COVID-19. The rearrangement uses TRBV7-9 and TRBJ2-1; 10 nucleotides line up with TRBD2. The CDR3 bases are TGTGCCAGCAGGGATTCTAGCGGGGGCCGCAATGAGCAGTTCTTC. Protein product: CASRDSSGGRNEQFF.